Below, 19 T cell receptor beta chains from the same sample are listed, as sequenced in a study of regulatory T cells in long-lasting Graves disease. Regarding time point: persistent/refractory GD, antithyroid drugs over 5 years with positive TRAb. There was RNA extracted from PBMCs, and the TCR library was made from it. CDR3-region Arm-PCR and iRepertoire HTBI primers produced the TCR beta libraries. TCRdb re-analysed the multiplex PCR reads in MiXCR, keeping a single row per CDR3 protein. The table lists 310,000 or so distinct CDR3 sequences, about 19% of them singletons, with less than 35% in the top ten. Specimen: peripheral blood mononuclear cells (PBMCs), collected when the disease was refractory, from a patient treated with antithyroid drugs. Receptor source: a female donor with Graves disease.

Comment on this clonotype: With a much larger clone just one base away, this may be a read error. The V and J genes are TRBV15 and TRBJ2-2; 11 bases agree with TRBD2. The CDR3 covers 16 residues. The germline V gene has CDR1 LNHNV and CDR2 YYDKDF (reference sequence). The CDR3 reads CATSRPSGRRTEELFF. CDR3 DNA sequence: TGTGCCACCAGCAGACCTAGCGGGAGGCGAACCGAGGAGCTGTTTTTT. Together with reference TRBV15 and TRBJ2-2, the CDR3 gives the full variable domain: DAMVIQNPRYQVTQFGKPVTLSCSQTLNHNVMYWYQQKSSQAPKLLFHYYDKDFNNEADTPDNFQSRRPNTSFCFLDIRSPGLGDTAMYLCATSRPSGRRTEELFFGEGSRLTVL.

This clonotype was seen at least ten times. This chain connects TRBV7-9 to TRBJ2-7; TRBD1 agrees at 10 bases. Germline V gene sequence: CDR1 SEHNR, CDR2 FQNEAQ (reference sequence). Trimming at V came to 4 bases and at J to 5 bases, leaving 8 bases not matched to a gene. The length of the CDR3 is 15 residues. The CDR3 here is CASSSSGTGDDEQYF. For the CDR3, the DNA is TGTGCCAGCAGCTCGTCCGGGACAGGGGACGACGAGCAGTACTTC.

The chain has TRBV25-1 and TRBJ2-7, with D maybe TRBD2 (6 bases). V lost 3 bases and J lost 7, with 10 bases in between. The CDR3 runs to 12 residues. Germline V gene sequence: CDR1 MGHDK, CDR2 SYGVNS. CDR3 amino acids: CASSEMGGEQYF. The DNA for the CDR3 is TGTGCCAGCAGTGAGATGGGGGGTGAGCAGTACTTC.

This clonotype was counted ten times or more. The V gene is TRBV7-2, the J gene TRBJ1-2; D not resolved. The CDR3 extends over 12 amino acids. V gave up 1 base and J gave up 4 bases, with 4 bases separating them. CDR1 SGHTA and CDR2 FQGNSA come from the germline V gene. CDR3 region: CASSLVLYGYTF. The CDR3, as DNA: TGTGCCAGCAGCTTAGTACTCTATGGCTACACCTTC. Using reference TRBV7-2 and TRBJ1-2 for the parts outside the CDR3, the full variable domain is GAGVSQSPSNKVTEKGKDVELRCDPISGHTALYWYRQSLGQGLEFLIYFQGNSAPDKSGLPSDRFSAERTGGSVSTLTIQRTQQEDSAVYLCASSLVLYGYTFGSGTRLTVV.

The rearrangement uses TRBV30 and TRBJ2-2; D remains ambiguous. Germline loops: CDR1 GTSNPN, CDR2 SVGIG (reference sequence). The V end lost 2 bases, the J end lost 6 bases, and 10 bases lay between the germline ends. This CDR3 has 13 residues. DNA for the CDR3: TGTGCCTGGAGTCGAGCCCGGTCCGGGGAGCTGTTTTTT. This gives the protein CAWSRARSGELFF. The full variable domain, its missing parts supplied by reference TRBV30 and TRBJ2-2, is SQTIHQWPATLVQPVGSPLSLECTVEGTSNPNLYWYRQAAGRGLQLLFYSVGIGQISSEVPQNLSASRPQDRQFILSSKKLLLSDSGFYLCAWSRARSGELFFGEGSRLTVL.

This clonotype was observed many times. The gene calls are TRBV25-1 and TRBJ2-7; D is unclear. The germline CDR1 and CDR2 sequences are MGHDK and SYGVNS. V gave up 5 bases and J gave up 3 bases, with 11 bases separating them. This CDR3 is built from 13 residues. The CDR3 DNA reads as TGTGCCAGCAGTAAGTCCCAGATCTACGAGCAGTACTTC. Its translation is CASSKSQIYEQYF.

This clonotype was counted at least ten times. The V call is TRBV3-1, the J call TRBJ1-2; D call uncertain. Germline loops: CDR1 LGHDT, CDR2 YNNKEL (reference sequence). This CDR3 region has 12 residues. V was cut by 4 bases and J by 7 bases, with 10 bases left in between. CDR3 in amino acids: CASSPSLGGYTF. In nucleotides, the CDR3 is TGTGCCAGCAGCCCTAGTCTGGGTGGCTACACCTTC.

The rearrangement uses TRBV25-1 and TRBJ1-1; 11 bases align to TRBD1. V lost 11 bases and J lost 9; bases outside the gene matches: 20. The CDR3 sequence is 16 residues long. Germline CDR1 and CDR2: MGHDK and SYGVNS. CDR3 coding DNA: TGTGCCGCCCAGGGGACAGGGGGGCATCCGGAGCAGAAAGCTTTCTTT. Translated: CAAQGTGGHPEQKAFF.

This clonotype was counted ten times or more. This chain joins TRBV12-3 or TRBV12-4 and TRBJ2-5; TRBD2 matches at 9 bases. CDR3 length: 15 residues. V lost 2 bases and J lost 3; bases outside the gene matches: 4. The CDR3 coding sequence is TGTGCCAGCAGTTTATTTAGCGGGGGAGAAGAGACCCAGTACTTC. Amino acid sequence: CASSLFSGGEETQYF.

The table lists this clonotype with many counts. The chain has TRBV2 and TRBJ1-2; unclear D gene. V was cut by 1 base and J by 4 bases, with 10 bases left in between. Germline lookup yields CDR1 SNHLY and CDR2 FYNNEI. This CDR3 region has 14 residues. The CDR3 is CASSEVREIYGYTF. In nucleotides, the CDR3 is TGTGCCAGCAGTGAAGTTCGGGAAATCTATGGCTACACCTTC. Full variable domain (outside the CDR3, taken from reference TRBV2 and TRBJ1-2): EPEVTQTPSHQVTQMGQEVILRCVPISNHLYFYWYRQILGQKVEFLVSFYNNEISEKSEIFDDQFSVERPDGSNFTLKIRSTKLEDSAMYFCASSEVREIYGYTFGSGTRLTVV.

With regard to this clonotype: This sequence may be a read error, since a much larger clone differs from it by one base. This chain links TRBV18 with TRBJ1-2; D gene uncertain. Germline V lookup: CDR1 KGHSH, CDR2 LQKENI. Trimming shortened V by 4 bases and J by 9 bases, and 12 bases separated the two germline ends. The CDR3 covers 12 residues. In nucleotides, the CDR3 is TGTGCCAGCTCACTGGAGGAAAGGAGCTACACCTTC. Translated, it gives CASSLEERSYTF.

V usage is TRBV19 and J usage is TRBJ1-6; TRBD1 aligns across 7 bases. The CDR3 is made up of 14 amino acids. The V and J ends lost 3 bases and 7 bases, in that order; junction bases with no gene match: 3. The germline V gene has CDR1 LNHDA and CDR2 SQIVND (reference sequence). This chain's CDR3 is CASSMGTANSPLHF. CDR3 DNA: TGTGCCAGTAGTATGGGGACAGCAAATTCACCCCTCCACTTT.

This chain connects TRBV2 to TRBJ2-2, with D perhaps matching TRBD1 (6 bases). The CDR3 totals 13 residues. V lost 6 bases and J lost 6, with 11 bases in between. CDR1 and CDR2 (germline): SNHLY, FYNNEI. CDR3 sequence (DNA): TGTGCCAGCAGATTCCAGGGGCCCGGGGAGCTGTTTTTT. It is translated as CASRFQGPGELFF.

This clonotype was recorded at least ten times. This rearrangement joins TRBV18 to TRBJ2-7, with D possibly matching TRBD1 (5 bases). Germline lookup yields CDR1 KGHSH and CDR2 LQKENI. V lost 3 bases and J 5 bases, leaving 20 bases between the germline ends. The CDR3 is 16 amino acids. The CDR3 protein is CASSPPAPGRFHEQYF. CDR3 DNA: TGTGCCAGCTCACCTCCTGCTCCAGGGCGGTTCCACGAGCAGTACTTC.

This clonotype was observed many times. This sequence joins TRBV7-8 and TRBJ2-4; D remains unclear. Trimming took 5 bases from V and 1 from J, leaving 9 bases between them. There are 14 residues in the CDR3. CDR1 and CDR2 from the germline V gene are SGHVS and FQNEAQ. CDR3 sequence reads: CASSPIIAKNIQYF. The DNA of the CDR3 is TGTGCCAGCAGCCCAATCATTGCCAAAAACATTCAGTACTTC.

This clonotype has just a few counts. Possible read error: a much larger clone is one base away. This chain joins TRBV2 and TRBJ1-4; D is unresolved. V was pared by 9 bases and J by 5 bases, with 19 bases between. Germline V lookup: CDR1 SNHLY, CDR2 FYNNEI. The CDR3 consists of 15 residues. The DNA for the CDR3 is TGTGCCAGTAGTCCCGCAGGTGGGGAAAATGAAAAACTGTTTTTT. This codes for CASSPAGGENEKLFF.

This clonotype has more than one count but fewer than ten. The genes are TRBV6-9 and TRBJ2-7; 12 bases fit TRBD2. CDR3 length equals 19 residues. The J segment lost 2 bases and the V segment lost 3 bases, leaving 14 bases of the junction unmatched. Germline CDR1 reads MNHGY; CDR2 reads SVAAGI. CDR3: CASSYSFGLAGPHTYEQYF. The CDR3 coding sequence is TGTGCCAGCAGTTACTCCTTTGGACTAGCGGGACCTCACACCTACGAGCAGTACTTC.

The table lists this clonotype with many counts. The genes are TRBV7-8 and TRBJ2-5; weak D call: TRBD1 (5 bases). V was trimmed by 4 bases and J by 5 bases, leaving 14 bases between them. The length of the CDR3 is 14 residues. CDR1 and CDR2 (germline): SGHVS, FQNEAQ. This chain's CDR3 is CASSSQGARETQYF. The CDR3 DNA reads as TGTGCCAGCAGCTCTCAGGGCGCCCGCGAGACCCAGTACTTC.

With respect to this clonotype: A much larger clone sits a single nucleotide away, making a read error possible. The CDR3 does not close with the conserved phenylalanine or tryptophan, likely indicating a read error. The rearrangement links TRBV28 to TRBJ2-7, with TRBD2 as a possible D gene (5 bases). This CDR3 is 11 amino acids long. V lost 8 bases to trimming and J lost 6 bases, with 11 bases between them. CDR1 is MDHEN and CDR2 is SYDVKM in the germline V gene. CDR3 region: CASSGLGEQYL. The CDR3 DNA is TGTGCCAGCTCTGGACTGGGCGAGCAGTACCTC.